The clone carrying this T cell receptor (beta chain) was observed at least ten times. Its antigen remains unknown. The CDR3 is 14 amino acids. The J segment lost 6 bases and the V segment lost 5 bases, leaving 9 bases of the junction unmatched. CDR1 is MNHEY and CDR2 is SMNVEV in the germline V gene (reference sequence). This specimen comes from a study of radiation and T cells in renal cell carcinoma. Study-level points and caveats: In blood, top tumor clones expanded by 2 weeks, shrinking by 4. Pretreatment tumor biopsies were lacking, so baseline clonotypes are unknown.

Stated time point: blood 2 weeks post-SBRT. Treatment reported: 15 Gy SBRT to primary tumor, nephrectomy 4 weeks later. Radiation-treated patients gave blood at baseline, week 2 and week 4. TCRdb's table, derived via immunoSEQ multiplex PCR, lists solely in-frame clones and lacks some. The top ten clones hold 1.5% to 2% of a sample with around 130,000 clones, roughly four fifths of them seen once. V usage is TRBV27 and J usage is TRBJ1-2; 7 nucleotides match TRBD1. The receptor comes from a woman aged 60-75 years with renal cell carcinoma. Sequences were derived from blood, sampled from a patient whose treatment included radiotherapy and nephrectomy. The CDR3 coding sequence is TGTGCCAGCAGTACCCTAGACAGGGAGCATGGCTACACCTTC. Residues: CASSTLDREHGYTF.